This TCR beta chain came from a study of CD8+ T cells in alopecia areata. Study-wide background: Tofacitinib therapy took 6 to 18 months; 6 months off drug came after. Whole-study findings and limits: Lesional tissue from the scalp (especially in alopecia totalis/universalis) showed higher clonality than normal scalp.

Peripheral blood and lesional scalp punch biopsies came from alopecia areata patients. As the sequencing template, cDNA was produced by extracting RNA and reverse transcribing it. The repertoire was sequenced with immunoSEQ multiplex PCR; TCRdb's copy has only in-frame clones and lacks some. The table lists hundreds of thousands of clones, 50% to 60% of them singletons. Of note for this clone: Its antigen remains unknown.

The junction had 8 bases not matched to a gene; V was cut back by 5 bases and J by 6 bases. CDR3 length: 14 amino acids. Germline values: CDR1 SQVTM, CDR2 ANQGSEA. The source is a human donor with alopecia areata. This sequence joins TRBV29-1 and TRBJ1-4; TRBD1 matches at 8 bases. This sample comprised CD4+ T cells sorted from blood, obtained at week 0. The CDR3 sequence: CSVRTQGGDEKLFF. CDR3 nucleotides: TGCAGCGTTCGAACACAGGGGGGAGATGAAAAACTGTTTTTT.